The 24 T cell receptor beta chains below were found in one sample sequenced in a study of T cells in pancreatic ductal adenocarcinoma. No neoadjuvant therapy was given to the selected pancreatic ductal adenocarcinoma patients before their surgery. The assay was immunoSEQ multiplex PCR, and TCRdb's table has in-frame clones only and misses some. The sample has roughly 100,000 clones; nearly 95% are singletons. Sequenced material: PBMCs. The receptors stem from a human donor with pancreatic ductal adenocarcinoma.

This chain links TRBV29-1 with TRBJ1-2; D gene ambiguous. The CDR3 covers 12 residues. Looked up from germline, CDR1 is SQVTM and CDR2 is ANQGSEA. Between the trimmed V and J ends, which lost 4 bases and 7 bases, there was a span of 13 bases. The CDR3 region is CSVVRESRGYTF. CDR3 bases: TGCAGCGTTGTTCGGGAATCTCGTGGCTACACCTTC.

The chain carries TRBV7-9 and TRBJ2-7, with 10 bases identical to TRBD2. Trimming at V came to 6 bases and at J to 1 base, leaving 9 bases not matched to a gene. From germline, CDR1 is SEHNR and CDR2 FQNEAQ (reference sequence). The CDR3 has 16 residues. The CDR3 spells CASSPRSGRGSYEQYF. The CDR3 nucleotides are TGTGCCAGCAGTCCGAGAAGCGGGAGGGGATCCTACGAGCAGTACTTC.

The chain links TRBV6-5 to TRBJ2-3, with a possible D match to TRBD2 (6 bases). The CDR3 contains 15 residues. Trimming removed 6 bases from V and 4 bases from J, with 17 bases in between. Looked up from germline, CDR1 is MNHEY and CDR2 is SVGAGI. The CDR3 is CASSQDYGRADTQYF. In DNA form, the CDR3 reads TGTGCCAGCAGCCAGGACTACGGCAGGGCAGATACGCAGTATTTT.

The genes are TRBV6-4 and TRBJ2-3; D is perhaps TRBD1 (5 bases). Germline CDR1 and CDR2: MRHNA and SNTAGT. This CDR3 is built from 15 residues. V was cut by 6 bases and J by 0 bases, with 13 bases left in between. The CDR3 is CASSTDSSSTDTQYF. CDR3 bases: TGTGCCAGCAGCACCGACAGCTCTAGCACAGATACGCAGTATTTT.

The rearrangement uses TRBV6-9 and TRBJ1-4; D uncertain. Trimming removed 6 bases at V and 7 bases at J, with 9 bases between. The CDR3 loop spans 12 amino acids. The germline V gene encodes CDR1 MNHGY and CDR2 SVAAGI. The CDR3: CASRSRGEKLFF. The CDR3 coding sequence is TGTGCCAGCAGGTCACGGGGTGAAAAACTGTTTTTT.

This rearrangement joins TRBV27 to TRBJ2-7; 9 nucleotides match TRBD1. In germline, CDR1 is MNHEY, CDR2 SMNVEV (reference sequence). Unmatched junction bases numbered 10, after V lost 4 bases and J lost 6 bases. This CDR3 spans 15 amino acids. DNA for the CDR3: TGTGCCAGCAGTTCGTCCCGGGACAGGGCTGGCGAGCAGTACTTC. Translated: CASSSSRDRAGEQYF.

The J gene is TRBJ1-5, the V gene TRBV19; maybe TRBD1 (6 bases). Germline values: CDR1 LNHDA, CDR2 SQIVND (reference sequence). The V end was cut by 2 bases, the J end by 3 bases, with 11 bases between. The CDR3 loop spans 15 amino acids. Here the CDR3 reads CASSIRGHLNQPQHF. The CDR3 bases are TGTGCCAGTAGTATAAGGGGACACCTCAATCAGCCCCAGCATTTT.

The J gene is TRBJ2-1, the V gene TRBV11-3; tentative D call: TRBD2 (5 bases). This CDR3 has 14 residues. Trimming shortened V by 1 base and J by 2 bases, and 6 bases separated the two germline ends. Germline CDR1 and CDR2: SGHNT and YENEEA. CDR3 sequence (DNA): TGTGCCAGCAGCTTAGGAGGGACCTACAATGAGCAGTTCTTC. Translation gives CASSLGGTYNEQFF.

The chain has TRBV5-1 and TRBJ2-1, with 16 nucleotides matching TRBD2. This CDR3 region has 17 residues. J gave up 8 bases and V 3 bases, and 8 bases lay outside the gene matches. Germline V gene data show CDR1 as SGHRS and CDR2 as YFSETQ. The CDR3: CASSWGTSGREVDEQFF. CDR3 sequence (DNA): TGCGCCAGCAGCTGGGGGACTAGCGGGAGGGAAGTCGATGAGCAGTTCTTC.

This rearrangement joins TRBV7-9 to TRBJ2-3, with no clear D. Trimming stripped 7 bases from V and 2 bases from J, with 16 bases between. Germline V gene data show CDR1 as SEHNR and CDR2 as FQNEAQ (reference sequence). The CDR3 is 15 residues long. The CDR3 region is CASTPRFQVTDTQYF. For the CDR3, the DNA is TGTGCCAGCACCCCCCGATTCCAGGTCACAGATACGCAGTATTTT.

The chain couples TRBV6-1 to TRBJ1-1, with D tentatively TRBD1 (5 bases). The CDR3 runs 15 residues. From germline, CDR1 is MNHNS and CDR2 SASEGT. Trimming shortened V by 0 bases and J by 1 base, and 9 bases separated the two germline ends. The DNA of the CDR3 is TGTGCCAGCAGTGAAGCGGGTAGGGGGAACACTGAAGCTTTCTTT. Protein sequence: CASSEAGRGNTEAFF.

The chain has TRBV28 and TRBJ2-7; 8 positions agree with TRBD2. The germline V gene has CDR1 MDHEN and CDR2 SYDVKM. This CDR3 spans 14 amino acids. V gave up 7 bases and J gave up 1 base; unmatched junction bases: 6. In DNA, the CDR3 is TGTGCCAGCAAGGTTAGCGGGGATTCCTACGAGCAGTACTTC. It translates to CASKVSGDSYEQYF.

There are a few counts of this clone. The chain employs TRBV5-1 and TRBJ1-3; D unresolved. CDR3 length: 17 amino acids. V lost 5 bases and J lost 0, with 18 bases in between. Germline CDR1 is SGHRS and CDR2 is YFSETQ. The CDR3 DNA reads as TGCGCCAGCAGGCCAGACGACTCTCCTTTCTCTGGAAACACCATATATTTT. Translating gives CASRPDDSPFSGNTIYF.

This sequence joins TRBV28 and TRBJ2-2, with no clear D. The CDR3 is 13 amino acids. Germline CDR1 is MDHEN and CDR2 is SYDVKM. V lost 4 bases and J 4 bases, leaving 7 bases between the germline ends. Written as DNA, the CDR3 is TGTGCCAGCAGTTGGTCGGGCACCGGGGAGCTGTTTTTT. It yields the protein CASSWSGTGELFF.

The V call is TRBV4-1, the J call TRBJ2-7; D may be TRBD1 (6 bases). V was shortened by 2 bases and J by 3 bases, with 14 bases between the two germline ends. Germline V lookup: CDR1 MGHRA, CDR2 YSYEKL. This CDR3 contains 15 residues. CDR3 in amino acids: CASSQSPGHLYEQYF. DNA of the CDR3: TGCGCCAGCAGCCAATCACCGGGACACCTCTACGAGCAGTACTTC.

This chain links TRBV28 with TRBJ2-5; possibly TRBD2 for D (6 bases). The V gene's germline CDR1 is MDHEN and CDR2 SYDVKM. The germline V and J ends were trimmed by 8 bases and 1 base, with 11 bases remaining between them. The CDR3 has 13 amino acids. CDR3 sequence (DNA): TGTGCCAGCCGCCGGGACTCCCAAGAGACCCAGTACTTC. Translating gives CASRRDSQETQYF.

J is TRBJ2-2 and V is TRBV9; TRBD1 might be the D (5 bases). V dropped 2 bases and J dropped 5 bases, with 10 bases sitting between them. CDR3 length: 14 amino acids. The germline gives CDR1 SGDLS, CDR2 YYNGEE. The CDR3 loop is CASSVGPETGELFF. DNA for the CDR3: TGTGCCAGCAGCGTGGGGCCTGAAACCGGGGAGCTGTTTTTT.

The chain carries TRBV7-2 and TRBJ2-2; no firm D call. This CDR3 is built from 12 residues. The germline V gene has CDR1 SGHTA and CDR2 FQGNSA. V gave up 6 bases and J gave up 7 bases, with 9 bases separating them. The CDR3 here is CASSTYVGELFF. The CDR3 DNA follows: TGTGCCAGCAGTACATACGTCGGGGAGCTGTTTTTT.

The V and J genes are TRBV11-2 and TRBJ2-1; 8 bases line up with TRBD1. CDR1 SGHAT and CDR2 FQNNGV come from the germline V gene. The CDR3 consists of 16 residues. J was trimmed by 4 bases and V by 4 bases; bases with no gene match: 9. This chain's CDR3 is CASSYRAGTGYNEQFF. CDR3 in DNA: TGTGCCAGCAGCTATAGGGCCGGGACAGGTTACAATGAGCAGTTCTTC.

The V and J genes are TRBV18 and TRBJ2-1; D gene uncertain. CDR3 length: 14 residues. Trimming stripped 6 bases from V and 4 bases from J, with 13 bases between. The germline gives CDR1 KGHSH, CDR2 LQKENI. The CDR3 spells CASSLWSKYNEQFF. The CDR3 region has the DNA TGTGCCAGCTCTCTATGGTCCAAATACAATGAGCAGTTCTTC.

The rearrangement joins TRBV4-1 to TRBJ2-2; perhaps TRBD1 as D (6 bases). The CDR3 extends over 15 amino acids. Trimming cost V 3 bases and J 4 bases, with 12 bases left between them. The germline V gene has CDR1 MGHRA and CDR2 YSYEKL. CDR3 bases: TGCGCCAGCAGCCACCCGGGACAACTCACCGGGGAGCTGTTTTTT. Encoded protein: CASSHPGQLTGELFF.

This clone occurred a few times. The CDR3 DNA sequence: TGTGCCAGCAGCGAAGGGGGCGGCGGTCAAAAGACCCAGTACTTC. Translation: CASSEGGGGQKTQYF. The gene calls are TRBV9 and TRBJ2-5, with TRBD1 matching over 7 bases. CDR1 is SGDLS, CDR2 YYNGEE, per germline. V dropped 3 bases and J dropped 6; count of bases not matched to a gene: 11. The CDR3 loop spans 15 amino acids.

This sequence joins TRBV6-6 and TRBJ2-5; unclear D gene. The V end was cut by 5 bases, the J end by 0 bases, with 13 bases between. CDR1 MNHNY and CDR2 SVGAGI come from the germline V gene (reference sequence). The CDR3 runs to 15 residues. In DNA, the CDR3 is TGTGCCAGCAGTGGTGGCAGTGTGCACCAAGAGACCCAGTACTTC. It specifies CASSGGSVHQETQYF.

This chain uses TRBV18 with TRBJ1-1, with 8 bases identical to TRBD1. The CDR3 totals 13 residues. The J segment lost 4 bases and the V segment lost 2 bases, leaving 0 bases of the junction unmatched. Per germline, CDR1 KGHSH and CDR2 LQKENI. CDR3 protein: CASSPDRGTEAFF. In nucleotides, the CDR3 is TGTGCCAGCTCACCAGACAGGGGCACTGAAGCTTTCTTT.